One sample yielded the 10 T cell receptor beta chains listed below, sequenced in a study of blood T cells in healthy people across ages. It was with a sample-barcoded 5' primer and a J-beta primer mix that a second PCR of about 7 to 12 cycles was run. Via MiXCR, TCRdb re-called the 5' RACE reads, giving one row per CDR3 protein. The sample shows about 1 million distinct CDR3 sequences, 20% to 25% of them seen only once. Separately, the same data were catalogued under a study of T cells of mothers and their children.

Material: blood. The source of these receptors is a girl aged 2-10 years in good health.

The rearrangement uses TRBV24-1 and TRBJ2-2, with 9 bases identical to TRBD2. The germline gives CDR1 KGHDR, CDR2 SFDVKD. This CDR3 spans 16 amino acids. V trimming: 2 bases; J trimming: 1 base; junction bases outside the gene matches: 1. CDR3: CATSDWTSENTGELFF. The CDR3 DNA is TGTGCCACCAGTGATTGGACTAGCGAGAACACCGGGGAGCTGTTTTTT.

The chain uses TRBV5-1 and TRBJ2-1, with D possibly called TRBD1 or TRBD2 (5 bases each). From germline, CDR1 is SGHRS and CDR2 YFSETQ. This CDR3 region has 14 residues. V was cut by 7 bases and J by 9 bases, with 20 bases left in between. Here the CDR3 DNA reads TGCGCCAGCGGTGGGGCAGTCCAGGGAGTTGAGCAGTTCTTC. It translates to CASGGAVQGVEQFF.

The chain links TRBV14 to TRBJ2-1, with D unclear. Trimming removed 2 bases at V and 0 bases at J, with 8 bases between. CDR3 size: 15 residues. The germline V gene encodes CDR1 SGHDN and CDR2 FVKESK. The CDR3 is CASSQFSSSYNEQFF. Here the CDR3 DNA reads TGTGCCAGCAGCCAATTTTCGAGCTCCTACAATGAGCAGTTCTTC. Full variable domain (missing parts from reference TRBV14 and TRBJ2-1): EAGVTQFPSHSVIEKGQTVTLRCDPISGHDNLYWYRRVMGKEIKFLLHFVKESKQDESGMPNNRFLAERTGGTYSTLKVQPAELEDSGVYFCASSQFSSSYNEQFFGPGTRLTVL.

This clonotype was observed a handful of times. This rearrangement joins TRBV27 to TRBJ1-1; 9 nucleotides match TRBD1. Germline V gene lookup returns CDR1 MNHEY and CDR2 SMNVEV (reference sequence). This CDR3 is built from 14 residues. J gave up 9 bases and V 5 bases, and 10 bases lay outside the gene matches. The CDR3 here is CASSHEGQGGKAFF. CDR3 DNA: TGTGCCAGCAGTCACGAGGGACAGGGAGGCAAAGCTTTCTTT.

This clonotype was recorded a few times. The chain's CDR3 is CSVEDPASGGYTF. CDR3 DNA: TGCAGCGTTGAAGACCCGGCGTCTGGGGGCTACACCTTC. The gene calls are TRBV29-1 and TRBJ1-2; D gene uncertain. Trimming left V 0 bases short and J 8 bases short, with 13 bases between. Germline V gene lookup returns CDR1 SQVTM and CDR2 ANQGSEA. The CDR3 loop spans 13 amino acids.

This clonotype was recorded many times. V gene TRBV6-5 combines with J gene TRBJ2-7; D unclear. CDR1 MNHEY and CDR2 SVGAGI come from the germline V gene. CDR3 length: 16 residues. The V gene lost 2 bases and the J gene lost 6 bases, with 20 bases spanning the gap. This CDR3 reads CASSYTSDGPRVEQYF. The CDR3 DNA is TGTGCCAGCAGTTACACCTCGGACGGCCCAAGGGTCGAGCAGTACTTC.

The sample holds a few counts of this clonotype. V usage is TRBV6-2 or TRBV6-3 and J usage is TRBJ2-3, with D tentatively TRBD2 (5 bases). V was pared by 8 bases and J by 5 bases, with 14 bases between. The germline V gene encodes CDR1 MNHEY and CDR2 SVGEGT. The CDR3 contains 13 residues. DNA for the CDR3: TGTGCCAGCCATCTACGGGAAAGAGATACGCAGTATTTT. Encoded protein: CASHLRERDTQYF.

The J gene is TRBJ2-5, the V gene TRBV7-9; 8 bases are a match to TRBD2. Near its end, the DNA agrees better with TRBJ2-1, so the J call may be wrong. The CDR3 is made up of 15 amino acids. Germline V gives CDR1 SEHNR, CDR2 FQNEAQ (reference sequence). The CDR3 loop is CASSLGIAGNNEQFF. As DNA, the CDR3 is TGTGCCAGCAGCTTAGGAATAGCGGGGAACAATGAGCAGTTCTTC.

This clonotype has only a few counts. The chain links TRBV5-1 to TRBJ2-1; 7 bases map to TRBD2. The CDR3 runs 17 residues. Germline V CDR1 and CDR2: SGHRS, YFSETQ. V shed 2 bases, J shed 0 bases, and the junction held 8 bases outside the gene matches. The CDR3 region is CASSFEGGISSYNEQFF. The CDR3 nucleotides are TGCGCCAGCAGCTTCGAGGGAGGGATAAGCTCCTACAATGAGCAGTTCTTC.

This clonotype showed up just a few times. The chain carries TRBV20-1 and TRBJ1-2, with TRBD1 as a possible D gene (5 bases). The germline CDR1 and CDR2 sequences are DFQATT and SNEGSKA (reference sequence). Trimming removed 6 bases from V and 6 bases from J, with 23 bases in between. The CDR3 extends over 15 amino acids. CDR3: CSATGGIWELDGYTF. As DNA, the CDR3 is TGCAGTGCCACGGGGGGGATATGGGAGTTGGATGGCTACACCTTC.